Described below is a single T cell receptor (beta chain) sequence and its context. This study enrolled people aged 18 to 89 from around 26 US geographic areas. V was cut by 6 bases and J by 5 bases, with 17 bases left in between. The CDR3 extends over 15 amino acids. The V gene's germline CDR1 is KGHDR and CDR2 SFDVKD. The data were obtained in a study of blood T cell repertoires in COVID-19. Study-wide background: PBMCs, B-cell-depleted T cells, or T cells were the source of the cDNA or gDNA that made up the material.

Study processing details: Amplified reference gene primers provided the basis for estimating nucleated cell counts. The method was immunoSEQ multiplex PCR; TCRdb's version includes in-frame clones alone and lacks a portion of them. That table supplies the V and J calls and clone size; D and trimming were determined from the DNA. The data show about 310,000 clones, approximately 88% seen once. The source is a woman between 18 and 30 years old who had recovered from COVID-19. V usage is TRBV24-1 and J usage is TRBJ2-3, with a possible D match to TRBD2 (5 bases). Sequencing was carried out using PBMCs or T cells enriched from blood (not recorded which). This chain's CDR3 is CATSSVRTGLDTQYF. The CDR3 DNA is TGTGCCACCAGTTCAGTTAGGACGGGGTTAGATACGCAGTATTTT.